The clone carrying this T cell receptor (beta chain) was counted only a few times. Its specificity is unknown. Single viable CD3+CD4+CD8-CD45RO+ cells were sorted as the memory CD4+ T cells. This record belongs to a study of memory CD4+ T cells and cytomegalovirus serostatus. Study results and caveats: Suggested: most of the CMV-linked TCR signature lies in CD4+ memory cells.

The repertoire was sequenced with immunoSEQ multiplex PCR; TCRdb's copy has only in-frame clones and lacks some. The table lists 70,000 to 95,000 clones, more than 70% of them singletons. CDR1 LNHDA and CDR2 SQIVND come from the germline V gene (reference sequence). Trimming took 6 bases from V and 9 from J; bases not matched to a gene: 13. The CDR3 runs to 15 residues. The receptor comes from an adult in good health and CMV-seronegative. Sequenced material: memory CD4+ T cells from blood. V and J are TRBV19 and TRBJ1-4, with 7 bases aligning to TRBD1. The CDR3 sequence: CASSFLGQSAQKLFF. In DNA, the CDR3 is TGTGCCAGTAGCTTCCTGGGACAGTCGGCTCAAAAACTGTTTTTT.